This T cell receptor (beta chain) stems from a study of liver allograft versus peripheral blood T cells. At the level of the study: Blood and transplanted-liver T cell receptor repertoires from recipients were compared. General observations from the study: According to reports, the T cell receptor repertoires inside liver allografts differed from those in peripheral blood.

This clonotype is categorized as medium-sized. Its antigen is currently unknown. Germline loops: CDR1 MNHNS, CDR2 SASEGT. The V segment lost 3 bases and the J segment 0 bases; nucleotides outside the gene matches: 2. The CDR3 runs 15 residues. MiXCR, run by TCRdb on the reads, gives a single entry per CDR3 protein. The data hold around 6,600 distinct CDR3 sequences, with around 15% observed a single time. This clonotype originated in a human patient who had a liver transplant. The graft donor may account for some of the T cells. The J gene is TRBJ1-1, the V gene TRBV6-1; 9 bases line up with TRBD1. CDR3 in DNA: TGTGCCAGCAGTGATCGGACAGGGGTGAACACTGAAGCTTTCTTT. Its translation is CASSDRTGVNTEAFF.